The clone carrying this TCR beta chain was seen only a few times. The antigen is undetermined. The germline V gene encodes CDR1 SGHDN and CDR2 FVKESK. The CDR3 is made up of 19 amino acids. V was clipped by 0 bases and J by 2 bases, with 23 bases between them. Stated treatment: oral pan-JAK inhibitor, 5-10 mg twice daily. Individuals with alopecia areata gave both lesional scalp punch biopsies and peripheral blood for collection. A FACSAria was used to sort CD4+ and CD8+ T cells. These cells came from PBMCs. Once RNA had been extracted, it was reverse transcribed into cDNA to act as the sequencing template. Measured with immunoSEQ multiplex PCR; TCRdb has only the in-frame clones, and not every one. The table has 150,000 to 200,000 clones, 58% seen once; the top ten hold about a sixth. These data are taken from a study of CD8+ T cells in alopecia areata. Whole-study findings and limits: Sequencing of scalp tissue also captures the resident alphabeta T cells of normal skin.

The chain carries TRBV14 and TRBJ2-7; tentatively, D is TRBD2 (5 bases). This clonotype was sampled from a human donor with alopecia areata. The sample in question was CD4+ T cells sorted from blood, obtained between weeks 55 and 65, from a patient treated with tofacitinib. CDR3 sequence (DNA): TGTGCCAGCAGCCAAGATGACCAGCCGGGCGGGTCGAAAACCTACGAGCAGTACTTC. This codes for CASSQDDQPGGSKTYEQYF.